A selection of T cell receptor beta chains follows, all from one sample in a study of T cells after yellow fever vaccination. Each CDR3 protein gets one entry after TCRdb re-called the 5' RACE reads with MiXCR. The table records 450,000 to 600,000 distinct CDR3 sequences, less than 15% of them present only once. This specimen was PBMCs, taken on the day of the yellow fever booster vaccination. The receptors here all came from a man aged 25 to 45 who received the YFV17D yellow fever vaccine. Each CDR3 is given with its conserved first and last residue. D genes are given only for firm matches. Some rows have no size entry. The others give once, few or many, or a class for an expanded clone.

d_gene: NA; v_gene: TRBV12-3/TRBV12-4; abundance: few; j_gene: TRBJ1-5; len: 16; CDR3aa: CASSSRRKDSNQPQHF; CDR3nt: TGTGCCAGCAGTTCCCGCCGAAAGGATAGCAATCAGCCCCAGCATTTT
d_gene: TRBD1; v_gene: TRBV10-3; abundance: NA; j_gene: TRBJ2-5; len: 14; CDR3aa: CAISESDRAETQYF; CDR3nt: TGTGCCATCAGTGAATCGGACAGGGCAGAGACCCAGTACTTC
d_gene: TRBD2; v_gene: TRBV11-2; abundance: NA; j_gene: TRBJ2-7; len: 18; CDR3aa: CASSPLYSGRVPPDEQYF; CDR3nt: TGTGCCAGCAGCCCTCTCTATAGCGGGCGGGTGCCCCCAGACGAGCAGTACTTC
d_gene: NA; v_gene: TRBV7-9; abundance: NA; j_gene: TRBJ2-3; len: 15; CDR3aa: CASSEGAGSADTQYF; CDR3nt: TGTGCCAGCAGCGAGGGTGCGGGAAGCGCAGATACGCAGTATTTT
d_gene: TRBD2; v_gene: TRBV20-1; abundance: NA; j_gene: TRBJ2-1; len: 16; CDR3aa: CSARDNLLAGVNEQFF; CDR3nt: TGCAGTGCTAGAGATAATCTGCTAGCGGGAGTCAATGAGCAGTTCTTC
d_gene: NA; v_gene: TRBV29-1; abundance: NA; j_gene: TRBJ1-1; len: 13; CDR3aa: CSVEVGANTEAFF; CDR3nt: TGCAGCGTTGAAGTTGGGGCCAACACTGAAGCTTTCTTT
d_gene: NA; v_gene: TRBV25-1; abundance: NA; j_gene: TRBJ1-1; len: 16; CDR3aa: CASSEENKGGKTEAFF; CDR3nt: TGTGCCAGCAGTGAAGAGAACAAGGGAGGGAAAACTGAAGCTTTCTTT
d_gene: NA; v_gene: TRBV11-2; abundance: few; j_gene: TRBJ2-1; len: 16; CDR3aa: CASSLLAGGRYNEQFF; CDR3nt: TGTGCCAGCAGCTTACTAGCCGGGGGACGTTACAATGAGCAGTTCTTC
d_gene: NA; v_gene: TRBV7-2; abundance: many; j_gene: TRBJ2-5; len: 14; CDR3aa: CASSLGRSGAAQYF; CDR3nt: TGTGCCAGCAGCTTAGGCAGGTCAGGGGCGGCCCAGTACTTC
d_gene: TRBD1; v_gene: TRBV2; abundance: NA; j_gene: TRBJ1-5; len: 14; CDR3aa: CASRGDRSNQPQHF; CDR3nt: TGTGCCAGCAGAGGGGACAGAAGCAATCAGCCCCAGCATTTT
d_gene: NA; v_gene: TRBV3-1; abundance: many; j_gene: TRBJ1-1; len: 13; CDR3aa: CASGRVQNTEAFF; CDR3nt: TGTGCCAGCGGGCGGGTGCAGAACACTGAAGCTTTCTTT
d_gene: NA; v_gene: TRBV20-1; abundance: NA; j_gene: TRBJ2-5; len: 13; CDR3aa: CSASSRGRETQYF; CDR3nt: TGCAGTGCTAGTTCAAGGGGCCGAGAGACCCAGTACTTC
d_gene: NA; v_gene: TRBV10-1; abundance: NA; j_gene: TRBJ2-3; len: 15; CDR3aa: CASARGDYPTDTQYF; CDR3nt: TGCGCCAGCGCCAGGGGGGACTATCCCACAGATACGCAGTATTTT
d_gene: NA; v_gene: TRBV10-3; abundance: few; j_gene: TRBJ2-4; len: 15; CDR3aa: CAISPGGGSIDIQYF; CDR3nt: TGTGCCATCAGCCCGGGGGGCGGGAGCATAGACATTCAGTACTTC
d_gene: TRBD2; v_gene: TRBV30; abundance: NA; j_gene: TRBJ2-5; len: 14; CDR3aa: CAWMDGRTKETQYF; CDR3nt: TGTGCCTGGATGGACGGGAGGACGAAGGAGACCCAGTACTTC
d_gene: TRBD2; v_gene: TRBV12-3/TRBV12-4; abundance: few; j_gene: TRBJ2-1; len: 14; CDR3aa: CASSPLNSGRSQFF; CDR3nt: TGTGCCAGCAGTCCGCTTAATAGCGGGAGATCGCAGTTCTTC
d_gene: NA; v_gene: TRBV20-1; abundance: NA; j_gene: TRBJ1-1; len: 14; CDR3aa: CSARDGVLNTEAFF; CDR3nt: TGCAGTGCTAGAGATGGGGTTTTGAACACTGAAGCTTTCTTT
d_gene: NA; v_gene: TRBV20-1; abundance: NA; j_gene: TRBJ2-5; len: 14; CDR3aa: CSAREGARGETQYF; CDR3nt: TGCAGTGCTAGAGAGGGGGCGCGAGGAGAGACCCAGTACTTC
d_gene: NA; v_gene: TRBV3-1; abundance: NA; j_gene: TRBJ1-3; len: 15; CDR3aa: CASSQEPISGNTIYF; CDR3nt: TGTGCCAGCAGCCAAGAACCGATCTCTGGAAACACCATATATTTT
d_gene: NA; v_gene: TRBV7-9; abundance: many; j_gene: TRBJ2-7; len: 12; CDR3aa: CASPQISYEQYF; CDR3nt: TGTGCCAGCCCCCAGATCTCCTACGAGCAGTACTTC
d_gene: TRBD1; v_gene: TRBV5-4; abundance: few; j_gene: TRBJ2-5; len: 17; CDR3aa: CASSLADRGYTEETQYF; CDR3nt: TGTGCCAGCAGCTTGGCCGACAGGGGGTATACAGAAGAGACCCAGTACTTC
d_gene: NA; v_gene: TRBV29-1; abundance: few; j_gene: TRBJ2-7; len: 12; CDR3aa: CSVRPRSGEQYF; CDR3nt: TGCAGCGTTCGTCCACGGAGTGGCGAGCAGTACTTC
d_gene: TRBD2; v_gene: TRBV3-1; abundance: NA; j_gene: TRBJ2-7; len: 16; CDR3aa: CASSQQGLAGDREQYF; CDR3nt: TGTGCCAGCAGCCAACAAGGACTAGCGGGAGACAGGGAGCAGTACTTC
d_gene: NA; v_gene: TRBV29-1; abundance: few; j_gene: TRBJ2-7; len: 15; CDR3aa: CSVKVERAILYEQYF; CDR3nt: TGCAGCGTTAAGGTCGAACGTGCCATCCTCTACGAGCAGTACTTC
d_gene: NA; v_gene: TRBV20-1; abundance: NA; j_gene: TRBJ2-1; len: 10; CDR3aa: CSARIAEQFF; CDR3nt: TGCAGTGCTAGAATAGCGGAGCAGTTCTTC
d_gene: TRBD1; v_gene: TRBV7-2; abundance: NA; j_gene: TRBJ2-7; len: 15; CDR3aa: CASSSGQGLFYEQYF; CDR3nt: TGTGCCAGCAGCTCGGGACAGGGTCTTTTCTACGAGCAGTACTTC
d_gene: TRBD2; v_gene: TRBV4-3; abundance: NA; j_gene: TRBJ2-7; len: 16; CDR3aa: CASSQELAGGSYEQYF; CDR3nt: TGCGCCAGCAGCCAAGAACTAGCGGGAGGCTCCTACGAGCAGTACTTC
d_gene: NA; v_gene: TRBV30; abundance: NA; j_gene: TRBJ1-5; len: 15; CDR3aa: CAWSLTGSGNQPQHF; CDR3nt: TGTGCCTGGAGCCTCACAGGGAGTGGCAATCAGCCCCAGCATTTT
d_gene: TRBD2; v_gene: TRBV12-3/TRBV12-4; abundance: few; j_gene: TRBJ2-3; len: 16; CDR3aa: CASSSFSGRAGDTQYF; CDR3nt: TGTGCCAGCAGTTCCTTTAGCGGGAGGGCCGGAGATACGCAGTATTTT
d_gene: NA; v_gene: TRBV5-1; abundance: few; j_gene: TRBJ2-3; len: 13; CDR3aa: CPGRPPSTDTQYF; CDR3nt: TGCCCGGGGCGGCCCCCGAGCACAGATACGCAGTATTTT
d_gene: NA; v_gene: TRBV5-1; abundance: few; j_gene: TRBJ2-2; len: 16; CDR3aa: CASSLEVARGTGELFF; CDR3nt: TGCGCCAGCAGCTTGGAGGTGGCCCGGGGCACCGGGGAGCTGTTTTTT
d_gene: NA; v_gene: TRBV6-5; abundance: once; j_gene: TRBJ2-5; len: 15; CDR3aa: CASSYSFERQETQYF; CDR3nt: TGTGCCAGCAGTTACTCGTTCGAGCGGCAAGAGACCCAGTACTTC
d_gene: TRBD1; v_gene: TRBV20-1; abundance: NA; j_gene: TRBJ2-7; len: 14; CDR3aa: CSARTGQGPYEQYF; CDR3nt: TGCAGTGCTAGAACGGGACAGGGGCCCTACGAGCAGTACTTC
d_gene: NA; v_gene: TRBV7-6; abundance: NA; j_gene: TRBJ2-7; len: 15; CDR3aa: CASSLTVSPSYEQYF; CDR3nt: TGTGCCAGCAGCCTAACAGTATCCCCCTCCTACGAGCAGTACTTC
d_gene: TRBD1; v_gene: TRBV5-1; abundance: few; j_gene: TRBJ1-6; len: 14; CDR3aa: CASSLGRGHSPLHF; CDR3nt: TGCGCCAGCAGCTTGGGTAGGGGGCATTCACCCCTCCACTTT
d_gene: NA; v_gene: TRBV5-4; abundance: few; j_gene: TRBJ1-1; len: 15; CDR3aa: CASSFPLYPGTEAFF; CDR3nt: TGTGCCAGCAGCTTCCCCCTATACCCGGGGACTGAAGCTTTCTTT
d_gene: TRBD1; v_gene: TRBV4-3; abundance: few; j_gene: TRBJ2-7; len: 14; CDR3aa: CASSHRTGVYEQYF; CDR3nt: TGCGCCAGCAGCCACAGGACAGGGGTATACGAGCAGTACTTC
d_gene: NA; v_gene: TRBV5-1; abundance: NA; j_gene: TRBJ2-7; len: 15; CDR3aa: CASSLVGRARSGQYF; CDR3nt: TGCGCCAGCAGCTTGGTGGGACGGGCGAGGAGTGGGCAGTACTTC
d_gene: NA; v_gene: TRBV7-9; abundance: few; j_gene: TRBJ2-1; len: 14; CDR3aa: CASSRRGGGLEQFF; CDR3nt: TGTGCCAGCAGCCGAAGGGGAGGAGGACTTGAGCAGTTCTTC
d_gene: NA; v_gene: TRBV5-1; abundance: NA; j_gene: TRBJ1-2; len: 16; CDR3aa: CASSGFSTGDNYGYTF; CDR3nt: TGCGCCAGCAGCGGTTTTTCGACAGGCGACAACTATGGCTACACCTTC
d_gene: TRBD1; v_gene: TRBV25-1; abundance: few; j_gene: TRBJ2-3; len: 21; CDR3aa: CASSEWVKTGGRRTSTDTQYF; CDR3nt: TGTGCCAGCAGTGAATGGGTAAAGACAGGGGGTAGACGGACTAGCACAGATACGCAGTATTTT